This T cell receptor beta chain is drawn from a study of blood T cells in healthy people across ages (dated by TCRdb to the mid-2010s). Broadly, across the study: In model experiments, template switching captured roughly one uniquely barcoded TCR beta cDNA molecule for every two T cells. The study measured age-related changes in TCR beta repertoire diversity using deep sequencing normalized with unique cDNA molecular identifiers. The donors were split into four age groups: young (average 16 years), middle-aged (roughly 39), aged (more than 60) and long-lived (approximately 80). To avoid experimental bias, donors of different ages were randomly spread across the sequencing lanes. Using the same blood draw, the study looked at two additional independent replicas of 1 million unique cDNA reads for two donors, one aged 18 to 30 and the other aged 80 or older.

The library was obtained by 5' RACE. Sequencing relied on an Illumina HiSeq 2500. A second PCR of about 6 to 11 cycles was run with a J-beta primer mix and a sample-barcoded 5' primer. Each TCR beta cDNA molecule received a unique molecular identifier from a template-switch 5' adaptor carrying 12 random nucleotides. At least 2.5 million CDR3-containing paired-end reads were obtained from each sample. First-strand cDNA was synthesized from all RNA with the Mint cDNA synthesis kit, primed by a TRBC-specific oligonucleotide. Following uracil-DNA glycosylase treatment, all cDNA underwent a first 18-cycle PCR with the universal primers M1SS and BC2_uni_R. Per the original workflow: For normalization, 1 million high-quality reads were randomly selected from each sample, with every read carrying a distinct molecular identifier. Reads sharing molecular identifiers were discarded rather than binned into consensus sequences. MiTCR, run with a Q25 quality threshold and the strictest error-elimination algorithm, handled CDR3 identification, clonotype clustering and error correction. A nonparametric unseen species model with Euler transformation was used to estimate lower-bound total TCR beta diversity. TCRdb's own reprocessing of the public reads used fastp at Q25 and MiXCR and kept productive beta chains. Under each unique CDR3 protein, matching rows form one entry showing the most common genes and DNA. TCRdb's processing, not the study's, gives the V and J calls here. The sample yields hundreds of thousands of distinct CDR3 sequences; 35% to 50% were counted once. The top ten hold about 30% of the sample.

Many counts were recorded for this clonotype. The antigen it recognizes is unknown. No clone much larger than this one lies a single base away; base qualities are absent. Trimmed from V: 8 bases; trimmed from J: 6 bases; junction bases lacking a gene match: 7. From the cysteine through the phenylalanine, the CDR3 covers 13 amino acids. The CDR3 DNA has 39 bases and is translated from base 1. From a lookup of the germline V gene, CDR1 and CDR2 are MNHEY and SVGEGT. Results the study describes overall, beyond this receptor: Estimates of total diversity based on one million sequenced T cells were regarded as lower bounds and as underestimates. Compared with the aged group, the long-lived group had more naive CD4+ T cells, fewer expanded clones and increased TCR diversity, suggesting age selection. Because donor CMV infection status was unknown, age-related changes in expanded clonotypes were potentially confounded. Observed TCR beta diversity correlated strongly with the percentage of naive T cells measured by flow cytometry. Conclusive comparison of naive and antigen-experienced compartments was prevented by the profiling of bulk unsorted PBMCs. Observed TCR beta diversity per million T cells fell roughly linearly with age, and a significant reduction was already apparent by age around 39.

Donors were under 40 systemically healthy Caucasian individuals from Russia aged roughly 6 to 95 years. Each donor gave 9.5 to 10 milliliters of peripheral blood, drawn into EDTA-treated Vacutainer tubes. PBMCs were isolated by Ficoll-Paque density-gradient centrifugation, with at least 7 million obtained per sample. Total RNA was extracted from PBMCs with Trizol reagent, with at least 6 micrograms obtained per sample. Naive CD45RAhigh/CD27high T cell percentages were measured by flow cytometry on a PBMC aliquot from every donor. The TCR was taken from a man older than 75 in good health. The sequence joins TRBV6-2 or TRBV6-3 to TRBJ2-3; 8 bases in the middle match TRBD2. Input material: blood. In nucleotide form, the sequence is TGTGCCAGCCGGAGCGGGAGTATTGATACGCAGTATTTT. Its protein reads: CASRSGSIDTQYF.